This passage covers 21 T cell receptor beta chains from one sample sequenced in a study of regulatory T cells in long-lasting Graves disease (dated by TCRdb to the early 2020s). Libraries came from multiplex PCR. TCRdb names Illumina HiSeq 4000 as the instrument used. iRepertoire HTBI primers and Arm-PCR amplification of CDR3 regions were used to construct TCR beta libraries. The public reads were quality trimmed at Q25 with fastp and then assembled into clones with MiXCR by TCRdb, keeping productive beta chains. Each CDR3 protein gets just one entry, which takes the most common genes and DNA from the rows behind it. Recorded for this sample are 410,000 or so distinct CDR3 sequences; approximately 15% of them occurred a single time. The ten top clones hold approximately 15% of the sample. This sample's time point label indicates: newly diagnosed GD, antithyroid drugs for less than 3 months. For both TCR sequencing and RNA sequencing, RNA was extracted from PBMCs using TRIzol.

These records were also assigned to another study, of T cells in Graves' hyperthyroidism and ophthalmopathy.

The sample here was peripheral blood mononuclear cells (PBMCs), taken at new diagnosis, from a patient treated with antithyroid drugs. All receptors come from a woman in her 30s with Graves disease. Donor details come from another sample of the same person, matched by shared clones.

This clonotype was counted at least ten times. Here the CDR3 reads CASSPPGLVGSYEQYF. DNA for the CDR3: TGTGCCAGCTCACCACCAGGACTAGTGGGCTCCTACGAGCAGTACTTC. This rearrangement joins TRBV18 to TRBJ2-7, with 7 nucleotides matching TRBD2. J gave up 0 bases and V 0 bases, and 5 bases lay outside the gene matches. The germline CDR1 and CDR2 sequences are KGHSH and LQKENI. There are 16 residues in the CDR3.

This clonotype has just a few counts. The genes are TRBV5-1 and TRBJ2-1; 14 bases match TRBD2. Looked up from germline, CDR1 is SGHRS and CDR2 is YFSETQ. The CDR3 is 16 residues long. The trim removed 4 bases at V and 9 bases at J, leaving 9 bases unmatched. The CDR3 is CASSLPGTSGRTEQFF. The CDR3 bases are TGCGCCAGCAGCCTCCCTGGGACTAGCGGGAGAACTGAGCAGTTCTTC.

About this clonotype: A much bigger clone sits one base away, suggesting this may be a read error. The chain joins TRBV7-2 to TRBJ2-1; 7 positions agree with TRBD2. Germline V lookup: CDR1 SGHTA, CDR2 FQGNSA. This CDR3 comprises 16 residues. The CDR3 sequence is CASSPQLAEPYSEQFF. CDR3 in DNA: TGCGCCAGCAGCCCTCAGCTAGCGGAACCCTACAGTGAGCAGTTCTTC.

This clonotype showed up many times. The chain employs TRBV6-5 and TRBJ1-1; D is possibly TRBD1 (5 bases). The CDR3 is 14 residues long. The V gene lost 2 bases and the J gene lost 0 bases, with 7 bases spanning the gap. Germline CDR1 MNHEY, CDR2 SVGAGI. CDR3 residues: CASSYGGMNTEAFF. The CDR3 DNA reads TGTGCCAGCAGTTACGGGGGAATGAACACTGAAGCTTTCTTT.

This clonotype was found many times. The gene calls are TRBV13 and TRBJ2-1, with D hard to call. The CDR3 sequence is 11 residues long. Trimming removed 5 bases at V and 8 bases at J, with 7 bases between. Germline assignment: CDR1 PRHDT and CDR2 FYEKMQ (reference sequence). The CDR3 DNA reads TGTGCCAGCAGCGGAACGGATGAGCAGTTCTTC. This encodes CASSGTDEQFF.

This clonotype was seen ten or more times. The chain links TRBV12-3 or TRBV12-4 to TRBJ2-5; no reliable D call. This CDR3 comprises 15 residues. The V gene lost 3 bases and the J gene lost 7 bases, with 18 bases spanning the gap. The CDR3, as DNA: TGTGCCAGCAGTTTCCACCCGGGCCCCCTTGGGACCCAGTACTTC. This gives the protein CASSFHPGPLGTQYF.

In this sample, this clonotype turned up many times. The rearrangement uses TRBV5-6 and TRBJ2-2, with D perhaps being TRBD1 or TRBD2 (5 bases each). Trimming removed 0 bases at V and 5 bases at J, with 14 bases between. This CDR3 spans 16 amino acids. Per the germline V gene, CDR1 is SGHDT and CDR2 is YYEEEE. CDR3 region: CASSLDEGSGTGELFF. The CDR3 DNA follows: TGTGCCAGCAGCTTGGATGAGGGGTCTGGAACCGGGGAGCTGTTTTTT.

The genes are TRBV15 and TRBJ2-1; D is possibly TRBD1 (6 bases). The CDR3 has 15 amino acids. V was shortened by 6 bases and J by 9 bases, with 21 bases between the two germline ends. Per germline, CDR1 LNHNV and CDR2 YYDKDF (reference sequence). In nucleotides, the CDR3 is TGTGCCACCAGTGACACAGGGACCTTCTTTGCTGAGCAGTTCTTC. It translates to CATSDTGTFFAEQFF. The full variable domain, its missing parts supplied by reference TRBV15 and TRBJ2-1, is DAMVIQNPRYQVTQFGKPVTLSCSQTLNHNVMYWYQQKSSQAPKLLFHYYDKDFNNEADTPDNFQSRRPNTSFCFLDIRSPGLGDTAMYLCATSDTGTFFAEQFFGPGTRLTVL.

The V and J genes are TRBV6-1 and TRBJ1-4; D is uncertain. V lost 5 bases and J lost 5, with 6 bases in between. CDR3 length: 12 amino acids. Germline CDR1 is MNHNS and CDR2 is SASEGT. CDR3 DNA sequence: TGTGCCAGCAGTAACTCAAATGAAAAACTGTTTTTT. Amino acid sequence: CASSNSNEKLFF.

This clonotype has ten or more counts. For the CDR3, the DNA is TGTGCCAGCAGTTACTTGCTGAACACTGAAGCTTTCTTT. The encoded protein is CASSYLLNTEAFF. This chain links TRBV6-5 with TRBJ1-1; D ambiguous. The V gene lost 1 base and the J gene lost 0 bases, with 3 bases spanning the gap. CDR1 is MNHEY, CDR2 SVGAGI, per germline. The CDR3 length is 13 residues.

CDR3 in DNA: TGTGCCAGCAGCCAAGGCTGGGACAGCAATCAGCCCCAGCATTTT. Amino acid sequence: CASSQGWDSNQPQHF. The chain carries TRBV3-1 and TRBJ1-5; possible D gene TRBD1, 5 bases. The ends were cut back, 1 base at V and 1 base at J, with 8 bases in the middle. This CDR3 region has 15 residues. The germline V gene encodes CDR1 LGHDT and CDR2 YNNKEL (reference sequence).

This clonotype was counted at least ten times. The rearrangement uses TRBV11-2 and TRBJ2-7, with 7 bases lining up with TRBD2. V trimming: 0 bases; J trimming: 3 bases; junction bases outside the gene matches: 5. This CDR3 is 15 amino acids long. Germline V gives CDR1 SGHAT, CDR2 FQNNGV. The CDR3 is CASSLEGGSGYEQYF. CDR3 coding DNA: TGTGCCAGCAGCTTAGAGGGCGGGAGTGGCTACGAGCAGTACTTC.

This clonotype has a count of ten or more. V gene TRBV14 combines with J gene TRBJ2-7; possibly TRBD1 or TRBD2 for D (7 bases each). Germline V gene sequence: CDR1 SGHDN, CDR2 FVKESK. This CDR3 is built from 16 residues. The ends were cut back, 4 bases at V and 3 bases at J, with 19 bases in the middle. CDR3 region: CASSPLDREGDYEQYF. In DNA, the CDR3 is TGTGCCAGCAGCCCCCTCGACAGGGAGGGAGACTACGAGCAGTACTTC.

On this clonotype: One base away lies a much larger clone, so this may be a sequencing read error. This chain connects TRBV18 to TRBJ2-1, with D unresolved. TRBJ2-7 matches the DNA end more closely, so the J call is doubtful. The germline CDR1 and CDR2 sequences are KGHSH and LQKENI. The CDR3 loop spans 16 amino acids. Here the CDR3 reads CASSPPRVNSYNEQYF. The CDR3 DNA sequence: TGTGCCAGCTCACCACCCCGGGTTAACTCCTACAATGAGCAGTACTTC.

This clonotype has ten or more counts. V and J are TRBV30 and TRBJ1-1, with D unclear. V lost 0 bases, J lost 4 bases, and 12 bases lay in between. From germline, CDR1 is GTSNPN and CDR2 SVGIG (reference sequence). This CDR3 is built from 14 residues. The CDR3 coding sequence is TGTGCCTGGAGTGTAATGGGGATCGTCACTGAAGCTTTCTTT. Translation: CAWSVMGIVTEAFF.

This clonotype was counted many times. This sequence joins TRBV2 and TRBJ1-2, with 9 bases identical to TRBD1. CDR3 length equals 16 residues. Trimming at V came to 7 bases and at J to 6 bases, leaving 15 bases not matched to a gene. Looked up from germline, CDR1 is SNHLY and CDR2 is FYNNEI. CDR3 DNA sequence: TGTGCCAGCAATTCACGCATGGGGACAGGGCTGGATGGCTACACCTTC. It encodes CASNSRMGTGLDGYTF.

This clonotype was picked up many times. At one end the junction does not follow the germline gene, possibly because of a read error. The DNA for the CDR3 is TGTGCCAGCAGTTTATCCGCCTTGACAGATCTGAACGCTGAAGCTTTCTTT. Encoded protein: CASSLSALTDLNAEAFF. The V and J genes are TRBV28 and TRBJ1-1, with D possibly TRBD1 on 5 matching bases. The CDR3 is made up of 17 amino acids. Per germline, CDR1 MDHEN and CDR2 SYDVKM.

This clonotype was recorded at least ten times. This chain joins TRBV11-2 and TRBJ2-7; tentatively, D is TRBD1 (6 bases). Germline V lookup: CDR1 SGHAT, CDR2 FQNNGV. V gave up 6 bases and J gave up 3 bases, with 15 bases separating them. The CDR3 runs to 14 residues. The CDR3 loop reads CASSLQGRGYEQYF. CDR3 in DNA: TGTGCCAGCAGTCTCCAGGGGAGAGGCTACGAGCAGTACTTC.

This clonotype was detected only a few times. The chain employs TRBV14 and TRBJ2-2; D remains unclear. Germline V lookup: CDR1 SGHDN, CDR2 FVKESK. Trimming pared 4 bases from V and 4 bases from J, leaving 16 bases between. The CDR3 consists of 16 residues. The CDR3 sequence: CASSLGFFKTTGELFF. CDR3 DNA: TGTGCCAGCAGCCTCGGATTCTTCAAGACCACCGGGGAGCTGTTTTTT.

This chain uses TRBV14 with TRBJ2-3; 8 nucleotides line up with TRBD2. The junction had 10 bases not matched to a gene; V was cut back by 5 bases and J by 6 bases. CDR3 length: 15 amino acids. The V gene's germline CDR1 is SGHDN and CDR2 FVKESK. In DNA, the CDR3 is TGTGCCAGCAGCACCCTCCCGGGACTAGAGGATACGCAGTATTTT. Encoded protein: CASSTLPGLEDTQYF.

This clonotype has ten or more counts. CDR3 nucleotide sequence: TGTGCCAGCAGCGGAGCCCACCCCTACAATGAGCAGTTCTTC. It translates to CASSGAHPYNEQFF. The chain carries TRBV28 and TRBJ2-1; D gene ambiguous. V shed 6 bases and J shed 2 bases, with 11 bases lying between them. Germline V gene data show CDR1 as MDHEN and CDR2 as SYDVKM. This CDR3 spans 14 amino acids.